This TCR beta chain was obtained from a study of T cells and Merkel cell carcinoma outcomes. Broader study findings: Repertoire plus T-cell density reportedly predicted Merkel cell carcinoma outcomes.

Generated by immunoSEQ multiplex PCR, the TCRdb table keeps only in-frame clones and is missing some. The sample consists of roughly 11,000 clones, roughly 96% of them appearing once. Comment on this clone: Its cognate antigen is unknown.

This sequence was found in a human donor with Merkel cell carcinoma. The sequenced sample was tumor tissue from Merkel cell carcinoma.

CDR3 nucleotides: TGTGCCAGCTCACCACCCGGCAGTCTAGCGCTCGAGAACATTCAGTACTTC. Residues: CASSPPGSLALENIQYF. The genes are TRBV18 and TRBJ2-4, with D possibly being TRBD2 (6 bases). V lost 0 bases and J lost 7, with 19 bases in between. CDR1 KGHSH and CDR2 LQKENI come from the germline V gene. This CDR3 contains 17 residues.